The present entry profiles one TCR beta chain with its context. The V gene lost 6 bases and the J gene lost 6 bases, with 6 bases spanning the gap. From germline, CDR1 is LNHDA and CDR2 SQIVND (reference sequence). The CDR3 runs to 12 residues. The sample is drawn from a study of blood T cell repertoires in COVID-19. About the study: Both acute and convalescent COVID-19 samples were obtained from the United States, Italy and Spain. T cells, B-cell-depleted T cells, or PBMCs supplied cDNA or gDNA.

The authors' processing: Amplified reference gene primers provided the basis for estimating nucleated cell counts. The protocol was immunoSEQ multiplex PCR, while the TCRdb copy is restricted to in-frame clones and leaves out a portion. The D gene and trimming were derived from the DNA, and the V and J assignments and clone size from that table. Of approximately 410,000 clones in the sample, just over 85% were seen once. Sequencing input: peripheral blood. The chain links TRBV19 to TRBJ1-6; D gene uncertain. The TCR sequence derives from a woman aged 25 to 39 with active or convalescent COVID-19. The CDR3, as DNA: TGTGCCAGTAGCGAGGGTAATTCACCCCTCCACTTT. It specifies CASSEGNSPLHF.